The sequence of this T cell receptor (beta chain) was determined in a study of cytomegalovirus exposure and HLA in healthy donors. Study-level information: There were 117 million unique TCR beta sequences, drawn from approximately 180 million T cells, in an earlier analysis.

The study's findings and limits: According to the study, 160 or so TCR beta chains were cytomegalovirus-associated.

For this clone: Its antigen is still unknown.

The CDR3 is made up of 13 amino acids. Trimming took 8 bases from V and 1 from J; bases not matched to a gene: 2. The germline V gene encodes CDR1 LNHDA and CDR2 SQIVND (reference sequence). A multiplex PCR was run with 60 Vbeta primers and 13 Jbeta primers. TCRdb's copy holds only in-frame clones and misses some; the assay was immunoSEQ multiplex PCR. The top ten hold approximately 1.9% of the sample, which has approximately 220,000 clones, roughly 70% seen once. The chain couples TRBV19 to TRBJ1-1; the match to TRBD1 covers 9 bases. Sequencing was done on a sample of PBMCs. The clonotype was recovered from a woman in her twenties or thirties in good health and CMV-seronegative. CDR3 nucleotides: TGTGCCAGTGGACAGGGGAAGAACACTGAAGCTTTCTTT. This encodes CASGQGKNTEAFF. Complete variable domain (other parts from reference TRBV19 and TRBJ1-1): DGGITQSPKYLFRKEGQNVTLSCEQNLNHDAMYWYRQDPGQGLRLIYYSQIVNDFQKGDIAEGYSVSREKKESFPLTVTSAQKNPTAFYLCASGQGKNTEAFFGQGTRLTVV.